The next 31 T cell receptor beta chains were all read from a single sample in a study of blood T cell repertoires in COVID-19. Using immunoSEQ multiplex PCR, the repertoire was profiled, and TCRdb retains in-frame clones only, with some absent. This table has around 320,000 clones, about 91% appearing once. The sample taken for sequencing was peripheral blood. The source is a young woman who had recovered from COVID-19.

CDR3 residues: CATSDFPLTDEQFF. The CDR3 nucleotides read TGTGCCACCAGTGATTTTCCTCTGACTGATGAGCAGTTCTTC. The chain joins TRBV24-1 to TRBJ2-1; the D is unclear. Trimming stripped 1 base from V and 8 bases from J, with 11 bases between. The CDR3 spans 14 residues. The germline V gene encodes CDR1 KGHDR and CDR2 SFDVKD.

The genes are TRBV19 and TRBJ2-5; a possible D gene is TRBD2 (5 bases). The CDR3 consists of 15 residues. The germline V and J ends were trimmed by 3 bases and 7 bases, with 18 bases remaining between them. The germline V gene encodes CDR1 LNHDA and CDR2 SQIVND (reference sequence). CDR3: CASSIWFGELGTQYF. DNA of the CDR3: TGTGCCAGTAGTATTTGGTTCGGGGAATTGGGGACCCAGTACTTC.

V gene TRBV30 combines with J gene TRBJ2-5, with TRBD2 matching 9 bases. Germline loops: CDR1 GTSNPN, CDR2 SVGIG (reference sequence). This CDR3 comprises 14 residues. V trimming: 5 bases; J trimming: 5 bases; junction bases outside the gene matches: 9. CDR3 sequence (DNA): TGTGCCTGGGGAACCAATCTAGCGGGGGAGACCCAGTACTTC. Residues: CAWGTNLAGETQYF.

This clone has a single count. The chain has TRBV28 and TRBJ1-4; the match to TRBD1 covers 10 bases. Germline CDR1 and CDR2: MDHEN and SYDVKM. There are 17 residues in the CDR3. V was pared by 1 base and J by 4 bases, with 6 bases of the junction left unmatched. CDR3 amino acids: CASSLLTGGNVNEKLFF. Written as DNA, the CDR3 is TGTGCCAGCAGTTTATTGACAGGGGGCAATGTTAATGAAAAACTGTTTTTT.

This clone was seen a few times. The rearrangement links TRBV5-1 to TRBJ1-5; D perhaps matches TRBD1 (5 bases). Trimming took off 4 bases at V and 0 bases at J, with 20 bases between the two ends. The CDR3 totals 18 residues. Germline V gene lookup returns CDR1 SGHRS and CDR2 YFSETQ. The CDR3 DNA is TGCGCCAGCAGCCCCGCCCCCGACAGAGACCATAGCAATCAGCCCCAGCATTTT. Its protein is CASSPAPDRDHSNQPQHF.

This clone was observed a single time. The chain recombines TRBV11-1 with TRBJ2-7; D possibly corresponds to TRBD1 (6 bases). The ends were cut back, 4 bases at V and 4 bases at J, with 17 bases in the middle. The germline V gene encodes CDR1 SGHAT and CDR2 FQDESV (reference sequence). The CDR3 length is 15 residues. The DNA for the CDR3 is TGTGCCAGCAGCTCCCCCGGACAGCCCATGTACGAGCAGTACTTC. It encodes CASSSPGQPMYEQYF.

The rearrangement joins TRBV30 to TRBJ1-2; 9 nucleotides align to TRBD1. CDR3 size: 11 residues. The trim removed 7 bases at V and 7 bases at J, leaving 4 bases unmatched. The V gene's germline CDR1 is GTSNPN and CDR2 SVGIG (reference sequence). In DNA, the CDR3 is TGTGCCTCCCGACAGGGGGGTGGCTACACCTTC. Its translation is CASRQGGGYTF.

The CDR3 is CASSAGTGVSLTKRQTQYF. The CDR3 region has the DNA TGTGCCAGCAGCGCCGGGACAGGGGTATCTCTGACTAAGCGGCAGACCCAGTACTTC. The gene calls are TRBV14 and TRBJ2-5; 10 nucleotides align to TRBD1. Germline CDR1 SGHDN, CDR2 FVKESK. The V and J ends lost 5 bases and 6 bases, in that order; junction bases with no gene match: 21. The CDR3 spans 19 residues.

This clone came up many times. The genes are TRBV18 and TRBJ2-7; 14 nucleotides line up with TRBD2. Unmatched junction bases numbered 5, after V lost 3 bases and J lost 7 bases. Germline CDR1 reads KGHSH; CDR2 reads LQKENI. This CDR3 spans 15 amino acids. The CDR3 DNA sequence: TGTGCCAGCTCACCGACTAGCGGGGGGGCTCGAGAGCAGTACTTC. This sequence encodes CASSPTSGGAREQYF.

This clone was counted a single time. V is TRBV6-5 and J is TRBJ2-5; 7 nucleotides match TRBD1. The V and J ends lost 6 bases and 2 bases, in that order; junction bases with no gene match: 3. The CDR3 length is 13 residues. From germline, CDR1 is MNHEY and CDR2 SVGAGI. CDR3 residues: CASRPGQQETQYF. For the CDR3, the DNA is TGTGCCAGCAGACCGGGACAGCAAGAGACCCAGTACTTC.

The chain couples TRBV5-6 to TRBJ2-1, with 14 bases fitting TRBD2. V was clipped by 0 bases and J by 4 bases; unmatched bases: 0. Per germline, CDR1 SGHDT and CDR2 YYEEEE. CDR3 length: 16 residues. CDR3 in DNA: TGTGCCAGCAGCTTGGGACTAGCGGGGGGGTACAATGAGCAGTTCTTC. Encoded protein: CASSLGLAGGYNEQFF.

This clone turned up a few times. V and J are TRBV19 and TRBJ2-7, with D possibly TRBD2 on 6 matching bases. The germline V gene has CDR1 LNHDA and CDR2 SQIVND (reference sequence). The germline V and J ends were trimmed by 6 bases and 2 bases, with 8 bases remaining between them. The CDR3 is made up of 12 amino acids. CDR3 sequence: CASRRGPYEQYF. The CDR3 DNA is TGTGCCAGTAGGCGGGGTCCCTACGAGCAGTACTTC. Full variable domain (outside the CDR3, taken from reference TRBV19 and TRBJ2-7): DGGITQSPKYLFRKEGQNVTLSCEQNLNHDAMYWYRQDPGQGLRLIYYSQIVNDFQKGDIAEGYSVSREKKESFPLTVTSAQKNPTAFYLCASRRGPYEQYFGPGTRLTVT.

The genes are TRBV19 and TRBJ1-3; 7 nucleotides match TRBD1. Trimming at V came to 6 bases and at J to 0 bases, leaving 5 bases not matched to a gene. The CDR3 length is 15 residues. Germline CDR1 LNHDA, CDR2 SQIVND (reference sequence). CDR3 region: CASSETGFSGNTIYF. The CDR3 bases are TGTGCCAGTAGCGAGACAGGGTTCTCTGGAAACACCATATATTTT.

This clone was counted a single time. The chain employs TRBV5-1 and TRBJ1-1; D might be TRBD1 (6 bases). Germline V gene sequence: CDR1 SGHRS, CDR2 YFSETQ. With 1 base removed from V and 5 bases from J, the gap between germline ends came to 9 bases. The CDR3 runs to 13 residues. This chain's CDR3 is CASSLRGGTEAFF. The CDR3 nucleotides are TGCGCCAGCAGCTTGAGGGGGGGAACTGAAGCTTTCTTT.

This clone was detected a few times. The rearrangement uses TRBV9 and TRBJ1-1; D unresolved. Germline CDR1 reads SGDLS; CDR2 reads YYNGEE. V lost 0 bases and J 0 bases, leaving 3 bases between the germline ends. This CDR3 is built from 13 residues. The CDR3 DNA sequence: TGTGCCAGCAGCGTAGATATGAACACTGAAGCTTTCTTT. Its translation is CASSVDMNTEAFF.

The chain joins TRBV9 to TRBJ2-3, with D unclear. Germline CDR1 reads SGDLS; CDR2 reads YYNGEE. The CDR3 has 13 amino acids. Trimming took off 3 bases at V and 5 bases at J, with 10 bases between the two ends. The CDR3 loop reads CASSELSVDTQYF. The DNA for the CDR3 is TGTGCCAGCAGCGAGCTGTCCGTAGATACGCAGTATTTT.

The rearrangement uses TRBV12-3 or TRBV12-4 and TRBJ2-2; 8 bases agree with TRBD1. Unmatched junction bases numbered 2, after V lost 5 bases and J lost 6 bases. The CDR3 spans 13 residues. This CDR3 is CASSAQGAGELFF. CDR3 nucleotides: TGTGCCAGCAGTGCACAGGGGGCCGGGGAGCTGTTTTTT.

The V and J genes are TRBV29-1 and TRBJ1-4; 7 nucleotides line up with TRBD1. Germline CDR1 is SQVTM and CDR2 is ANQGSEA. Trimming removed 3 bases from V and 8 bases from J; junction bases left unmatched: 9. CDR3 length: 14 residues. The CDR3 sequence is CSVDTGALGEKLFF. The DNA of the CDR3 is TGCAGCGTTGATACAGGGGCGCTAGGGGAAAAACTGTTTTTT.

The gene calls are TRBV6-5 and TRBJ2-7; possibly TRBD1 for D (5 bases). Per germline, CDR1 MNHEY and CDR2 SVGAGI. The CDR3 runs to 14 residues. The ends were cut back, 7 bases at V and 5 bases at J, with 18 bases in the middle. The CDR3 DNA is TGTGCCAGCACCCTCTCGGGCAGGGCCCACGAGCAGTACTTC. Amino acid sequence: CASTLSGRAHEQYF.

This sequence joins TRBV20-1 and TRBJ2-3; 13 positions agree with TRBD2. V gave up 3 bases and J gave up 6 bases; unmatched junction bases: 3. The V gene's germline CDR1 is DFQATT and CDR2 SNEGSKA (reference sequence). CDR3 length: 14 residues. CDR3 sequence reads: CSASATSGGDTQYF. CDR3 DNA sequence: TGCAGTGCTAGTGCGACTAGCGGGGGGGATACGCAGTATTTT.

The V and J genes are TRBV3-1 (or the pseudogene TRBV3-2) and TRBJ2-3, with 9 nucleotides matching TRBD2. CDR1 and CDR2 (germline): LGHDT, YNNKEL (reference sequence). The CDR3 runs to 15 residues. Germline trimming cut 6 bases from V and 2 bases from J; bases unmatched to any gene: 6. The CDR3 sequence: CASREAGGYTDTQYF. CDR3 nucleotide sequence: TGTGCCAGCAGAGAAGCGGGGGGATACACAGATACGCAGTATTTT.

The gene calls are TRBV29-1 and TRBJ2-3, with 9 bases that match TRBD1. Germline values: CDR1 SQVTM, CDR2 ANQGSEA. This CDR3 has 13 amino acids. Unmatched junction bases numbered 4, after V lost 5 bases and J lost 4 bases. CDR3 residues: CSVLGTGPDTQYF. CDR3 nucleotide sequence: TGCAGCGTTCTCGGGACAGGGCCAGATACGCAGTATTTT.

As to this clone: A much bigger clone sits one base away, suggesting this may be a read error. The chain recombines TRBV5-1 with TRBJ2-7; TRBD1 aligns across 7 bases. This CDR3 comprises 13 residues. Germline assignment: CDR1 SGHRS and CDR2 YFSETQ. V was pared by 4 bases and J by 3 bases, with 4 bases of the junction left unmatched. This CDR3 reads CASSRGQVYEQYF. For the CDR3, the DNA is TGCGCCAGCAGCCGAGGACAGGTCTACGAGCAGTACTTC.

The count of this clone is one. The chain uses TRBV24-1 and TRBJ1-5; 10 nucleotides line up with TRBD1. Germline CDR1 KGHDR, CDR2 SFDVKD. V dropped 4 bases and J dropped 4; count of bases not matched to a gene: 3. This CDR3 is 15 amino acids long. CDR3 DNA: TGTGCCACCAGTGACCCGGGACAGGGGAATCAGCCCCAGCATTTT. This translates into CATSDPGQGNQPQHF.

The V call is TRBV18, the J call TRBJ2-2; 8 bases align to TRBD1. J lost 5 bases, V lost 3 bases, and 8 bases had no gene match. This CDR3 spans 16 amino acids. Germline V lookup: CDR1 KGHSH, CDR2 LQKENI. The chain's CDR3 is CASSPLVTGGTGELFF. The CDR3 DNA sequence: TGTGCCAGCTCACCGTTGGTAACAGGGGGAACCGGGGAGCTGTTTTTT.

This chain links TRBV12-3 or TRBV12-4 with TRBJ2-1, with D tentatively TRBD1 (5 bases). V lost 8 bases, J lost 7 bases, and 15 bases lay in between. The CDR3 sequence is 13 residues long. DNA for the CDR3: TGTGCCAGCGGCCTTCAGGGCGTGAATGAGCAGTTCTTC. The encoded protein is CASGLQGVNEQFF.

This chain uses TRBV7-9 with TRBJ2-5, with TRBD1 identical over 8 bases. CDR1 is SEHNR, CDR2 FQNEAQ, per germline (reference sequence). J was trimmed by 1 base and V by 1 base; bases with no gene match: 8. There are 17 residues in the CDR3. The CDR3 DNA follows: TGTGCCAGCAGCTTAGGGACCGGGACAGGTATCCAAGAGACCCAGTACTTC. It yields the protein CASSLGTGTGIQETQYF.

This rearrangement joins TRBV9 to TRBJ1-1; D unclear. Germline V gene sequence: CDR1 SGDLS, CDR2 YYNGEE. Trimming stripped 0 bases from V and 4 bases from J, with 13 bases between. The CDR3 is 15 amino acids. The CDR3: CASSVASEGGTEAFF. The CDR3 DNA reads TGTGCCAGCAGCGTAGCCTCCGAGGGTGGCACTGAAGCTTTCTTT.

The chain has TRBV24-1 and TRBJ2-5; perhaps TRBD1 as D (6 bases). The CDR3 loop spans 15 amino acids. V lost 3 bases, J lost 5 bases, and 15 bases lay in between. Germline V CDR1 and CDR2: KGHDR, SFDVKD. The CDR3 spells CATSDPTGKGETQYF. The DNA for the CDR3 is TGTGCCACCAGTGATCCTACAGGGAAGGGCGAGACCCAGTACTTC.

This chain uses TRBV28 with TRBJ2-7; 8 nucleotides match TRBD1. The trim removed 1 base at V and 0 bases at J, leaving 5 bases unmatched. This CDR3 has 16 amino acids. Germline-derived CDR1 and CDR2 are MDHEN and SYDVKM. The chain's CDR3 is CASSLFQGANSYEQYF. The CDR3, as DNA: TGTGCCAGCAGTTTATTCCAGGGGGCTAACTCCTACGAGCAGTACTTC.

This clone was observed once. The CDR3 loop reads CASSISGASSYNEQFF. In nucleotides, the CDR3 is TGTGCCAGCAGCATTAGCGGGGCCAGCTCCTACAATGAGCAGTTCTTC. V usage is TRBV7-3 and J usage is TRBJ2-1, with 8 bases matching TRBD2. This CDR3 is built from 16 residues. V dropped 5 bases and J dropped 0; count of bases not matched to a gene: 6. Germline assignment: CDR1 SGHTA and CDR2 FQGTGA.